A single sample gave rise to the 28 T cell receptor beta chains below, sequenced in a study of cytomegalovirus exposure and HLA in healthy donors. It was with 60 Vbeta and 13 Jbeta primers that the PCR ran. Sequencing was performed with immunoSEQ multiplex PCR; in TCRdb, only in-frame clones are kept and a portion is missing. The top ten clones hold approximately 2% of a sample with about 160,000 clones, 65% to 80% of them seen once. The sequencing input was PBMCs. All receptors derive from a female donor in good health and CMV-seronegative.

The rearrangement links TRBV19 to TRBJ1-2; 8 nucleotides match TRBD1. The V gene's germline CDR1 is LNHDA and CDR2 SQIVND (reference sequence). This CDR3 comprises 14 residues. Trimming removed 5 bases from V and 3 bases from J; junction bases left unmatched: 5. CDR3 in DNA: TGTGCCAGTAGTTCTGACAGGGGTGACTATGGCTACACCTTC. It specifies CASSSDRGDYGYTF.

The V and J genes are TRBV5-1 and TRBJ1-4, with TRBD1 as a possible D gene (6 bases). The CDR3 totals 15 residues. Germline V gene data show CDR1 as SGHRS and CDR2 as YFSETQ. V was pared by 7 bases and J by 5 bases, with 18 bases between. The CDR3 DNA follows: TGCGCCAGCCAGGGGTCAGTTTCCGCAAATGAAAAACTGTTTTTT. Protein: CASQGSVSANEKLFF.

V usage is TRBV5-1 and J usage is TRBJ1-2; tentatively, D is TRBD1 (5 bases). The CDR3 totals 14 residues. V lost 4 bases and J lost 6, with 16 bases in between. Germline-derived CDR1 and CDR2 are SGHRS and YFSETQ. The chain's CDR3 is CASSPEPRVDGYTF. The CDR3 DNA reads as TGCGCCAGCAGCCCCGAACCCAGGGTCGATGGCTACACCTTC.

This chain joins TRBV29-1 and TRBJ1-1; D is ambiguous. This CDR3 has 12 amino acids. Trimming pared 5 bases from V and 1 base from J, leaving 8 bases between. CDR1 SQVTM and CDR2 ANQGSEA come from the germline V gene. The chain's CDR3 is CSVWAKNTEAFF. The CDR3 nucleotides read TGCAGCGTTTGGGCAAAGAACACTGAAGCTTTCTTT.

This chain links TRBV9 with TRBJ2-7, with a possible D match to TRBD1 (6 bases). Trimming stripped 3 bases from V and 5 bases from J, with 18 bases between. Germline V lookup: CDR1 SGDLS, CDR2 YYNGEE. There are 15 residues in the CDR3. The CDR3: CASSASGTSGNEQYF. DNA of the CDR3: TGTGCCAGCAGCGCCTCCGGGACAAGCGGCAACGAGCAGTACTTC.

This rearrangement joins TRBV21-1 to TRBJ1-3. TRBV21-1 is assigned pseudogene status. The CDR3 totals 13 residues. In DNA, the CDR3 is TGTGCCAGCAGTATTTTCTCTGGAAACACCATATATTTT. It specifies CASSIFSGNTIYF.

The V call is TRBV10-3, the J call TRBJ2-7, with D possibly matching TRBD1 (5 bases). The CDR3 consists of 16 residues. Germline V gene lookup returns CDR1 ENHRY and CDR2 SYGVKD. V was clipped by 2 bases and J by 0 bases, with 14 bases between them. The CDR3 protein is CAISERSGPSSYEQYF. DNA for the CDR3: TGTGCCATCAGTGAGCGGTCAGGGCCTTCCTCCTACGAGCAGTACTTC.

The rearrangement links TRBV15 to TRBJ1-2, with TRBD1 identical over 9 bases. Germline trimming cut 1 base from V and 4 bases from J; bases unmatched to any gene: 7. Germline assignment: CDR1 LNHNV and CDR2 YYDKDF (reference sequence). The CDR3 contains 16 residues. Here the CDR3 DNA reads TGTGCCACCAGCAGAGGACCGGGACAGGGCCCCTATGGCTACACCTTC. It translates to CATSRGPGQGPYGYTF.

This clone showed up just once. The rearrangement links TRBV29-1 to TRBJ2-6, with TRBD2 as a possible D gene (5 bases). Trimming left V 6 bases short and J 3 bases short, with 9 bases between. The CDR3 contains 13 residues. Germline values: CDR1 SQVTM, CDR2 ANQGSEA. CDR3 nucleotides: TGCAGCGTGGACTTGAGTGGGGCCAACGTCCTGACTTTC. It specifies CSVDLSGANVLTF.

The chain links TRBV18 to TRBJ2-7; D might be TRBD2 (5 bases). Trimming took off 6 bases at V and 4 bases at J, with 16 bases between the two ends. The CDR3 contains 14 residues. Germline assignment: CDR1 KGHSH and CDR2 LQKENI. In nucleotides, the CDR3 is TGTGCCAGCTCCCGGAGCGCAGGAGGATACGAGCAGTACTTC. This sequence encodes CASSRSAGGYEQYF.

The V call is TRBV19, the J call TRBJ2-3, with 8 positions matching TRBD2. This CDR3 spans 15 amino acids. Germline V gene lookup returns CDR1 LNHDA and CDR2 SQIVND (reference sequence). V lost 10 bases to trimming and J lost 4 bases; unmatched junction nucleotides: 13. CDR3 sequence: CATASSGGQPDTQYF. The DNA of the CDR3 is TGTGCCACCGCGTCCAGCGGGGGCCAGCCAGATACGCAGTATTTT.

The chain couples TRBV7-3 to TRBJ2-5; TRBD2 agrees at 8 bases. The DNA matches TRBJ2-7 better at its end, which makes the J call doubtful. CDR1 and CDR2 from the germline V gene are SGHTA and FQGTGA. This CDR3 contains 16 residues. The DNA for the CDR3 is TGTGCCAGCAGCTTAACGGGGACGGGAGGGGTTGGCGAGCAGTACTTC. This codes for CASSLTGTGGVGEQYF.

The chain joins TRBV7-3 to TRBJ2-7; no firm D call. Germline lookup yields CDR1 SGHTA and CDR2 FQGTGA. The V end was cut by 7 bases, the J end by 4 bases, with 17 bases between. The CDR3 sequence is 14 residues long. The CDR3 region is CASTYWWAHYEQYF. The CDR3 bases are TGTGCCAGCACCTATTGGTGGGCACATTACGAGCAGTACTTC.

This clone came up a few times. The rearrangement uses TRBV7-2 and TRBJ1-2; 9 positions agree with TRBD1. The CDR3 is 14 amino acids. CDR1 and CDR2 (germline): SGHTA, FQGNSA. V trimming: 6 bases; J trimming: 7 bases; junction bases outside the gene matches: 9. CDR3 coding DNA: TGTGCCAGCAGTCTACAGGGGGCCTATTTTGGCTACACCTTC. It specifies CASSLQGAYFGYTF.

CDR3 sequence (DNA): TGTGCCAGTAGTCCGGACAGGGGGGCTGGAAACACCATATATTTT. This encodes CASSPDRGAGNTIYF. The chain is built from TRBV19 and TRBJ1-3; TRBD1 matches 10 bases. In germline, CDR1 is LNHDA, CDR2 SQIVND (reference sequence). Trimming removed 5 bases from V and 2 bases from J; junction bases left unmatched: 3. The CDR3 covers 15 residues.

The V and J genes are TRBV5-1 and TRBJ1-3; weak D call: TRBD1 (6 bases). CDR3 size: 16 residues. V gave up 1 base and J gave up 0 bases, with 11 bases separating them. CDR1 and CDR2 (germline): SGHRS, YFSETQ. The CDR3 coding sequence is TGCGCCAGCAGCTTGTCTCCAGGGGCCTCTGGAAACACCATATATTTT. This encodes CASSLSPGASGNTIYF.

The chain links TRBV9 to TRBJ1-2, with 8 bases fitting TRBD1. V shed 4 bases, J shed 7 bases, and the junction held 9 bases outside the gene matches. The CDR3 has 14 amino acids. CDR1 SGDLS and CDR2 YYNGEE come from the germline V gene. CDR3 residues: CASSPRTGIGGYTF. The CDR3 nucleotides are TGTGCCAGCAGCCCCCGGACAGGGATTGGTGGCTACACCTTC.

The chain carries TRBV9 and TRBJ2-3, with TRBD2 matching 8 bases. The CDR3 loop spans 16 amino acids. J was trimmed by 0 bases and V by 5 bases; bases with no gene match: 8. Germline CDR1 SGDLS, CDR2 YYNGEE. The DNA of the CDR3 is TGTGCCAGCAGTCTTACGGGGGGGAGCAGCACAGATACGCAGTATTTT. Its translation: CASSLTGGSSTDTQYF.

The chain has TRBV21-1 and TRBJ2-1; whether TRBD1, the table's D call, matches the DNA was not checked. TRBV21-1 constitutes a pseudogene. The CDR3 is 19 amino acids. CDR3: CASSKAGCYDRESYNEQFF. The CDR3 bases are TGTGCCAGCAGCAAAGCTGGCTGTTACGACAGGGAGTCCTACAATGAGCAGTTCTTC.

V usage is TRBV19 and J usage is TRBJ1-4, with D perhaps matching TRBD1 (5 bases). Trimming shortened V by 2 bases and J by 4 bases, and 14 bases separated the two germline ends. There are 16 residues in the CDR3. Per germline, CDR1 LNHDA and CDR2 SQIVND (reference sequence). In DNA form, the CDR3 reads TGTGCCAGTAGTATATTGTGGGGGGTGGATAATGAAAAACTGTTTTTT. This gives the protein CASSILWGVDNEKLFF.

This clone was seen only a few times. This sequence joins TRBV6-1 and TRBJ2-7; 10 bases agree with TRBD2. This CDR3 region has 15 residues. Trimming removed 6 bases from V and 4 bases from J; junction bases left unmatched: 9. The germline CDR1 and CDR2 sequences are MNHNS and SASEGT. The CDR3 protein is CASRKGLAGEYEQYF. For the CDR3, the DNA is TGTGCCAGCAGAAAAGGTCTAGCGGGAGAGTACGAGCAGTACTTC.

This clone was counted a single time. The chain recombines TRBV6-5 with TRBJ1-2, with TRBD1 identical over 7 bases. The trim removed 4 bases at V and 6 bases at J, leaving 11 bases unmatched. Germline V lookup: CDR1 MNHEY, CDR2 SVGAGI. The CDR3 runs 15 residues. The CDR3 loop reads CASSSPWDRSHGYTF. The CDR3 DNA follows: TGTGCCAGCAGTTCCCCGTGGGACAGAAGTCATGGCTACACCTTC.

This clone was detected only once. The chain uses TRBV5-1 and TRBJ1-4; tentative D call: TRBD1 (6 bases). V lost 2 bases, J lost 4 bases, and 9 bases lay in between. The germline gives CDR1 SGHRS, CDR2 YFSETQ. This CDR3 has 14 residues. The CDR3 DNA reads TGCGCCAGCAGCTTACAGGGCGTTAATGAAAAACTGTTTTTT. Translating it yields CASSLQGVNEKLFF.

The chain links TRBV4-1 to TRBJ2-7; the D gene is possibly TRBD2 (6 bases). This CDR3 is built from 16 residues. The V gene lost 0 bases and the J gene lost 3 bases, with 15 bases spanning the gap. The germline CDR1 and CDR2 sequences are MGHRA and YSYEKL. CDR3 nucleotides: TGCGCCAGCAGCCAAGATTTTCAAGGGAGGAACTACGAGCAGTACTTC. Encoded protein: CASSQDFQGRNYEQYF.

This clone came up once. The V and J genes are TRBV5-4 and TRBJ1-2, with 7 bases that match TRBD1. The germline V gene has CDR1 SGHNT and CDR2 YYREEE (reference sequence). The length of the CDR3 is 13 residues. The V segment lost 3 bases and the J segment 6 bases; nucleotides outside the gene matches: 5. As DNA, the CDR3 is TGTGCCAGCAGCTGGGGGACAGTAAATGGCTACACCTTC. It encodes CASSWGTVNGYTF.

The chain links TRBV7-3 to TRBJ1-1; 10 positions agree with TRBD1. V shed 5 bases, J shed 8 bases, and the junction held 11 bases outside the gene matches. Germline lookup yields CDR1 SGHTA and CDR2 FQGTGA. The CDR3 covers 15 residues. CDR3 residues: CASSPGDRGPVEAFF. In nucleotides, the CDR3 is TGTGCCAGCAGCCCTGGGGACAGGGGCCCTGTGGAAGCTTTCTTT.

This clone was counted a single time. V and J are TRBV19 and TRBJ2-7; D possibly corresponds to TRBD2 (6 bases). V was clipped by 5 bases and J by 6 bases, with 11 bases between them. Germline V CDR1 and CDR2: LNHDA, SQIVND (reference sequence). This CDR3 comprises 12 residues. As DNA, the CDR3 is TGTGCCAGTAGTCTCACTAGCAGCGAGCAGTACTTC. Amino acids: CASSLTSSEQYF.

The chain carries TRBV30 and TRBJ2-3; TRBD1 agrees at 8 bases. The ends lost 8 bases at V and 4 bases at J; junction bases unmatched: 5. Germline lookup yields CDR1 GTSNPN and CDR2 SVGIG (reference sequence). This CDR3 is 12 amino acids long. The DNA for the CDR3 is TGTGCCCGTCAGGGGGCTTCAGATACGCAGTATTTT. This codes for CARQGASDTQYF.